The sequence of this T cell receptor beta chain was determined in a study of tumor-infiltrating lymphocytes in localized non-small cell lung cancer. The germline CDR1 and CDR2 sequences are SGHRS and YFSETQ. V dropped 4 bases and J dropped 14; count of bases not matched to a gene: 9. The CDR3 is 13 residues long. This clone was recorded a few times. The data were produced by immunoSEQ multiplex PCR, yet TCRdb's version contains in-frame clones alone and is incomplete. The sample has some 15,000 clones, 80% to 90% seen once. The receptor was derived from a human donor with non-small cell lung cancer. The J gene is TRBJ1-6, the V gene TRBV5-1; 7 bases align to TRBD1. The sample comprised lung tumor tissue. As DNA, the CDR3 is TGCGCCAGCAGCGTGCAGACAGGGAGGACCCTCCACTTT. Translating gives CASSVQTGRTLHF.